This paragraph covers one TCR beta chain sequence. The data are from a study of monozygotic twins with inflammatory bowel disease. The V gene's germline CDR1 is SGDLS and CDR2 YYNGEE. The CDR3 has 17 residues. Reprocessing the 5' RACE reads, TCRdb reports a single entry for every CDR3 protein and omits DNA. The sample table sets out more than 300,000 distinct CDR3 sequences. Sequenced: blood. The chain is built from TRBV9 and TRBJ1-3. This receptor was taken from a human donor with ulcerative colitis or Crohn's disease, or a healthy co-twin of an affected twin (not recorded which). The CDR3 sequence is CASSVAPNLGSGNTIYF.